The 24 T cell receptor beta chains below come from one sample, sequenced in a study of shared clonotypes between healthy human individuals. Naive-designated CD8 cells lacked CD45RO, were positively enriched for CCR7, and omitted terminally differentiated effector memory CD45RA+ cells. The protocol was immunoSEQ multiplex PCR, while the TCRdb copy is restricted to in-frame clones and leaves out a portion. The sample includes about 580,000 clones, roughly 98% of them seen just once. Sequencing was carried out using naive CD8+ T cells sorted from blood. These receptors were collected from a man aged 25 to 45 in good health.

This chain links TRBV4-2 with TRBJ2-2; D is possibly TRBD1 or TRBD2 (5 bases each). V lost 0 bases and J lost 1, with 9 bases in between. The CDR3 length is 16 residues. Germline V gene data show CDR1 as LGHNA and CDR2 as YNFKEQ. CDR3 bases: TGTGCCAGCAGCCAAGAGGGGACGCGGAACACCGGGGAGCTGTTTTTT. It is translated as CASSQEGTRNTGELFF.

The count of this clone is one. This sequence joins TRBV7-9 and TRBJ2-5, with TRBD1 matching 8 bases. Germline CDR1 reads SEHNR; CDR2 reads FQNEAQ (reference sequence). The length of the CDR3 is 16 residues. The junction had 10 bases not matched to a gene; V was cut back by 5 bases and J by 2 bases. CDR3 nucleotide sequence: TGTGCCAGCAGCCCGTCAGGGGGCTCGGGGCAAGAGACCCAGTACTTC. This codes for CASSPSGGSGQETQYF.

V gene TRBV27 combines with J gene TRBJ2-1; 8 nucleotides line up with TRBD2. The length of the CDR3 is 16 residues. The V segment lost 3 bases and the J segment 0 bases; nucleotides outside the gene matches: 4. Germline V lookup: CDR1 MNHEY, CDR2 SMNVEV (reference sequence). The CDR3 sequence is CASSFAGGSSYNEQFF. The CDR3 bases are TGTGCCAGCAGTTTCGCGGGAGGAAGCTCCTACAATGAGCAGTTCTTC.

The gene calls are TRBV29-1 and TRBJ2-1; possibly TRBD2 for D (5 bases). V lost 1 base and J lost 2, with 9 bases in between. This CDR3 contains 14 residues. CDR1 is SQVTM, CDR2 ANQGSEA, per germline. The CDR3 DNA sequence: TGCAGCGTTGAAGCGGGAAGTACCTACAATGAGCAGTTCTTC. It encodes CSVEAGSTYNEQFF.

This chain connects TRBV7-9 to TRBJ2-7; 13 bases are a match to TRBD2. Trimming took 5 bases from V and 4 from J; bases not matched to a gene: 2. The CDR3 is made up of 14 amino acids. Germline V CDR1 and CDR2: SEHNR, FQNEAQ (reference sequence). The DNA for the CDR3 is TGTGCCAGCAGCCGGACTAGCGGGAGTTACGAGCAGTACTTC. This gives the protein CASSRTSGSYEQYF. Looking up the rest from reference TRBV7-9 and TRBJ2-7 gives the full variable domain: DTGVSQNPRHKITKRGQNVTFRCDPISEHNRLYWYRQTLGQGPEFLTYFQNEAQLEKSRLLSDRFSAERPKGSFSTLEIQRTEQGDSAMYLCASSRTSGSYEQYFGPGTRLTVT.

The rearrangement joins TRBV13 to TRBJ2-1; 9 nucleotides line up with TRBD1. The trim removed 2 bases at V and 3 bases at J, leaving 2 bases unmatched. From germline, CDR1 is PRHDT and CDR2 FYEKMQ (reference sequence). The CDR3 consists of 15 residues. The chain's CDR3 is CASSLQDRGYNEQFF. The CDR3 bases are TGTGCCAGCAGCTTACAGGACAGGGGCTACAATGAGCAGTTCTTC.

The chain has TRBV7-8 and TRBJ2-3; TRBD2 agrees at 12 bases. The ends lost 0 bases at V and 2 bases at J; junction bases unmatched: 3. The CDR3 runs to 17 residues. The germline gives CDR1 SGHVS, CDR2 FQNEAQ. The CDR3 loop reads CASSLALAGGPTDTQYF. In nucleotides, the CDR3 is TGTGCCAGCAGCTTAGCACTAGCGGGAGGTCCCACAGATACGCAGTATTTT.

The chain links TRBV28 to TRBJ2-1, with 8 bases aligning to TRBD2. After removal of 6 bases from V and 4 bases from J, the junction contained 11 bases not matched to a gene. This CDR3 spans 16 amino acids. CDR1 and CDR2 (germline): MDHEN, SYDVKM. CDR3 nucleotides: TGTGCCAGCAGCCCCCCTGGTGCGGGGGGATACAATGAGCAGTTCTTC. Translating it yields CASSPPGAGGYNEQFF.

CDR3 nucleotide sequence: TGTGCCAGCCTGCCAAGATCGAACACCGGGGAGCTGTTTTTT. Translated, it gives CASLPRSNTGELFF. J is TRBJ2-2 and V is TRBV4-2, with D uncertain. V was cut by 8 bases and J by 0 bases, with 10 bases left in between. The CDR3 runs 14 residues. CDR1 LGHNA and CDR2 YNFKEQ come from the germline V gene.

The V call is TRBV6-1, the J call TRBJ1-1, with D hard to call. The CDR3 totals 12 residues. The germline gives CDR1 MNHNS, CDR2 SASEGT. V lost 7 bases and J lost 6, with 12 bases in between. The CDR3 reads CASTQIPPEAFF. In DNA, the CDR3 is TGTGCCAGCACCCAGATCCCACCTGAAGCTTTCTTT.

This chain joins TRBV7-3 and TRBJ2-1, with D perhaps TRBD1 (5 bases). The length of the CDR3 is 14 residues. The V gene's germline CDR1 is SGHTA and CDR2 FQGTGA. V lost 4 bases and J 6 bases, leaving 13 bases between the germline ends. The CDR3 loop is CASSSNSRGNEQFF. The CDR3 DNA reads TGTGCCAGCAGCTCCAACTCTAGGGGCAATGAGCAGTTCTTC.

This clone has a single count. The rearrangement links TRBV28 to TRBJ1-2, with D maybe TRBD1 (5 bases). Germline V gene lookup returns CDR1 MDHEN and CDR2 SYDVKM. The CDR3 is 12 residues long. Trimming pared 3 bases from V and 8 bases from J, leaving 10 bases between. The CDR3 region has the DNA TGTGCCAGCAGTTTTCCCAGGGACGGCTACACCTTC. This translates into CASSFPRDGYTF.

The V and J genes are TRBV27 and TRBJ1-1, with TRBD1 matching over 7 bases. CDR1 is MNHEY and CDR2 is SMNVEV in the germline V gene (reference sequence). The ends lost 2 bases at V and 6 bases at J; junction bases unmatched: 0. The CDR3 is 12 residues long. The CDR3 nucleotides are TGTGCCAGCAGTTTAACAGGGGCTGAAGCTTTCTTT. It translates to CASSLTGAEAFF.

The gene calls are TRBV6-5 and TRBJ1-2; TRBD1 matches 8 bases. The trim removed 2 bases at V and 5 bases at J, leaving 10 bases unmatched. This CDR3 has 16 amino acids. Germline assignment: CDR1 MNHEY and CDR2 SVGAGI. For the CDR3, the DNA is TGTGCCAGCAGTTACCAGGGACAGGCGAAGCTGTATGGCTACACCTTC. This sequence encodes CASSYQGQAKLYGYTF.

The chain couples TRBV11-3 to TRBJ2-1, with D maybe TRBD2 (6 bases). Germline CDR1 is SGHNT and CDR2 is YENEEA. This CDR3 spans 14 amino acids. The V gene lost 6 bases and the J gene lost 6 bases, with 15 bases spanning the gap. CDR3 amino acids: CASSQLAFPNEQFF. The CDR3 DNA follows: TGTGCCAGCAGTCAGCTAGCGTTCCCCAATGAGCAGTTCTTC.

The gene calls are TRBV28 and TRBJ2-3; TRBD2 matches 7 bases. V gave up 1 base and J gave up 3 bases; unmatched junction bases: 7. Germline V gene sequence: CDR1 MDHEN, CDR2 SYDVKM. The CDR3 consists of 16 residues. The CDR3 reads CASSLFGRLGTDTQYF. As DNA, the CDR3 is TGTGCCAGCAGTTTATTCGGGAGGTTGGGGACAGATACGCAGTATTTT.

CDR3 nucleotide sequence: TGTGCCAGCAGCGCCCCGGGACAGGGGATGAACACTGAAGCTTTCTTT. It yields the protein CASSAPGQGMNTEAFF. J is TRBJ1-1 and V is TRBV7-9, with 10 positions matching TRBD1. The CDR3 has 16 amino acids. The trim removed 5 bases at V and 0 bases at J, leaving 6 bases unmatched. Germline CDR1 and CDR2: SEHNR and FQNEAQ (reference sequence).

The V gene is TRBV27, the J gene TRBJ2-7; 12 bases are a match to TRBD1. The CDR3 sequence is 14 residues long. J gave up 6 bases and V 5 bases, and 5 bases lay outside the gene matches. Germline V gene sequence: CDR1 MNHEY, CDR2 SMNVEV (reference sequence). This chain's CDR3 is CASSDGTGGSEQYF. The DNA of the CDR3 is TGTGCCAGCAGTGACGGGACAGGGGGCTCCGAGCAGTACTTC.

The chain joins TRBV27 to TRBJ1-1, with 9 bases matching TRBD1. Germline lookup yields CDR1 MNHEY and CDR2 SMNVEV (reference sequence). CDR3 length: 14 amino acids. The trim removed 6 bases at V and 1 base at J, leaving 3 bases unmatched. CDR3 nucleotide sequence: TGTGCCAGCAGGGAGGGACAGGGGAACACTGAAGCTTTCTTT. Its protein product is CASREGQGNTEAFF.

The chain links TRBV11-2 to TRBJ2-3; no reliable D call. This CDR3 contains 14 residues. Germline assignment: CDR1 SGHAT and CDR2 FQNNGV. Deletions cut 7 bases from V and 3 bases from J, with 14 bases between. CDR3 sequence reads: CASKGTDQTDTQYF. CDR3 in DNA: TGTGCCAGCAAGGGCACGGACCAAACAGATACGCAGTATTTT. The full variable domain, rest sourced from reference TRBV11-2 and TRBJ2-3, is EAGVAQSPRYKIIEKRQSVAFWCNPISGHATLYWYQQILGQGPKLLIQFQNNGVVDDSQLPKDRFSAERLKGVDSTLKIQPAKLEDSAVYLCASKGTDQTDTQYFGPGTRLTVL.

This sequence joins TRBV9 and TRBJ1-1; a possible D gene is TRBD1 (6 bases). Germline CDR1 is SGDLS and CDR2 is YYNGEE. The CDR3 totals 14 residues. Trimming left V 3 bases short and J 0 bases short, with 9 bases between. The CDR3 region is CASSAGTMNTEAFF. The CDR3 DNA reads as TGTGCCAGCAGCGCCGGGACAATGAACACTGAAGCTTTCTTT.

This rearrangement joins TRBV11-3 to TRBJ2-7, with 7 bases fitting TRBD1. The CDR3 spans 13 residues. Germline CDR1 is SGHNT and CDR2 is YENEEA. J lost 3 bases, V lost 5 bases, and 4 bases had no gene match. The CDR3 loop reads CASSGDSSYEQYF. The CDR3 DNA reads TGTGCCAGCAGCGGGGACAGCAGCTACGAGCAGTACTTC.

V and J are TRBV7-2 and TRBJ2-7; D perhaps matches TRBD1 (6 bases). Germline CDR1 and CDR2: SGHTA and FQGNSA. Trimming pared 0 bases from V and 5 bases from J, leaving 11 bases between. This CDR3 region has 14 residues. The DNA for the CDR3 is TGTGCCAGCAGCTTAGCAGGGGGTCCCAACGAGCAGTACTTC. This sequence encodes CASSLAGGPNEQYF.

The chain employs TRBV19 and TRBJ1-2; 9 bases line up with TRBD1. Germline V gene data show CDR1 as LNHDA and CDR2 as SQIVND (reference sequence). This CDR3 region has 15 residues. The V gene end was trimmed by 0 bases and the J gene end by 8 bases; junction bases not matched to a gene: 7. The CDR3 region is CASSIDRDRDIGYTF. CDR3 DNA: TGTGCCAGTAGTATAGATCGGGACAGGGATATCGGCTACACCTTC.